These 18 T cell receptor beta chains were sequenced from one sample in a study of response to subunit inactivated influenza vaccine. A single record per CDR3 protein comes from TCRdb applying MiXCR to the RT-PCR reads. Of roughly 780,000 distinct CDR3 sequences listed, about 18% were seen once; the top ten hold 11%. Sample: PBMCs from blood, taken 4 to 6 days after vaccination. These receptor sequences come from a man aged 50-59 years who received an inactivated influenza vaccine.

In its sample, this clonotype was seen a few times. The chain recombines TRBV7-2 with TRBJ1-1; TRBD1 aligns across 7 bases. The germline V gene has CDR1 SGHTA and CDR2 FQGNSA. J was trimmed by 1 base and V by 5 bases; bases with no gene match: 10. The CDR3 consists of 16 residues. CDR3 loop: CASSPRQGRANTEAFF. CDR3 sequence (DNA): TGTGCCAGCAGCCCCAGACAGGGAAGGGCGAACACTGAAGCTTTCTTT.

This clonotype was found many times. The chain joins TRBV7-2 to TRBJ2-7, with TRBD2 matching 11 bases. Germline trimming cut 1 base from V and 5 bases from J; bases unmatched to any gene: 4. From germline, CDR1 is SGHTA and CDR2 FQGNSA. This CDR3 is 15 amino acids long. The CDR3 is CASSLGLAGGNEQYF. CDR3 DNA sequence: TGTGCCAGCAGCTTAGGCCTAGCGGGAGGAAACGAGCAGTACTTC.

The chain recombines TRBV7-9 with TRBJ2-2; a possible D gene is TRBD2 (6 bases). This CDR3 is built from 15 residues. Germline CDR1 and CDR2: SEHNR and FQNEAQ (reference sequence). Trimming removed 5 bases at V and 4 bases at J, with 14 bases between. The CDR3 reads CASSMTSRGTGELFF. CDR3 sequence (DNA): TGTGCCAGCAGCATGACTAGTAGGGGCACCGGGGAGCTGTTTTTT.

V usage is TRBV2 and J usage is TRBJ1-5; 9 positions match TRBD1. This CDR3 has 17 amino acids. The V and J ends lost 5 bases and 0 bases, in that order; junction bases with no gene match: 8. Germline assignment: CDR1 SNHLY and CDR2 FYNNEI. CDR3 residues: CASSPGQGYYSNQPQHF. DNA of the CDR3: TGTGCCAGCAGTCCGGGACAGGGCTATTATAGCAATCAGCCCCAGCATTTT.

V and J are TRBV12-3 or TRBV12-4 and TRBJ2-7; possible D gene TRBD2, 5 bases. This CDR3 contains 12 residues. Trimming took off 4 bases at V and 5 bases at J, with 9 bases between the two ends. Written as DNA, the CDR3 is TGTGCCAGCAGTTCGAGGGTACACGAGCAGTACTTC. Encoded protein: CASSSRVHEQYF.

The V gene is TRBV4-2, the J gene TRBJ1-5; perhaps TRBD1 as D (5 bases). The CDR3 extends over 15 amino acids. The V end lost 0 bases, the J end lost 6 bases, and 12 bases lay between the germline ends. Germline V lookup: CDR1 LGHNA, CDR2 YNFKEQ. The CDR3 DNA is TGTGCCAGCAGCCAAGAGGAGGGGAATGTTCAGCCCCAGCATTTT. Translating it yields CASSQEEGNVQPQHF.

This clonotype was recorded a few times. CDR3 sequence reads: CASTPRAGGGRTEAFF. The CDR3 DNA sequence: TGTGCCAGCACCCCCCGGGCAGGGGGAGGTCGTACTGAAGCTTTCTTT. V gene TRBV6-1 combines with J gene TRBJ1-1, with TRBD1 identical over 7 bases. The V gene end was trimmed by 7 bases and the J gene end by 5 bases; junction bases not matched to a gene: 16. The CDR3 runs 16 residues. Per germline, CDR1 MNHNS and CDR2 SASEGT.

The chain links TRBV7-2 to TRBJ2-5; D is possibly TRBD1 (6 bases). The CDR3 runs 14 residues. Between the trimmed V and J ends, which lost 6 bases and 5 bases, there was a span of 16 bases. Germline CDR1 is SGHTA and CDR2 is FQGNSA. CDR3 amino acids: CASSQIHREETQYF. The CDR3 nucleotides are TGTGCCAGCAGTCAAATCCACAGGGAGGAGACCCAGTACTTC.

V and J are TRBV7-8 and TRBJ2-7; the D gene is possibly TRBD1 (6 bases). The V gene lost 5 bases and the J gene lost 2 bases, with 13 bases spanning the gap. There are 14 residues in the CDR3. The V gene's germline CDR1 is SGHVS and CDR2 FQNEAQ. The CDR3 here is CASSPRGLTYEQYF. Written as DNA, the CDR3 is TGTGCCAGCAGCCCCAGGGGCTTAACCTACGAGCAGTACTTC.

V and J are TRBV4-2 and TRBJ2-3; D possibly matches TRBD1 or TRBD2 (7 bases each). CDR1 and CDR2 from the germline V gene are LGHNA and YNFKEQ. The length of the CDR3 is 16 residues. The ends were cut back, 0 bases at V and 1 base at J, with 11 bases in the middle. CDR3 sequence: CASSQEAGTGTDTQYF. CDR3 in DNA: TGTGCCAGCAGCCAAGAAGCGGGGACAGGCACAGATACGCAGTATTTT.

This clonotype was seen a handful of times. The V and J genes are TRBV5-1 and TRBJ2-7; TRBD1 aligns across 9 bases. The CDR3 length is 14 residues. V was clipped by 6 bases and J by 4 bases; unmatched bases: 8. Germline V gene data show CDR1 as SGHRS and CDR2 as YFSETQ. DNA for the CDR3: TGCGCCAGCAACAGGGGACAGGGAGGGTACGAGCAGTACTTC. Amino acids: CASNRGQGGYEQYF.

This clonotype occurred a few times. The rearrangement uses TRBV7-9 and TRBJ1-1, with D tentatively TRBD1 (5 bases). Trimming cost V 1 base and J 3 bases, with 9 bases left between them. This CDR3 comprises 14 residues. Germline CDR1 and CDR2: SEHNR and FQNEAQ (reference sequence). CDR3 DNA: TGTGCCAGCAGCTTAGTTGCAGGGTACACTGAAGCTTTCTTT. Encoded protein: CASSLVAGYTEAFF.

The rearrangement joins TRBV3-1 to TRBJ2-5; no clear D gene. Per germline, CDR1 LGHDT and CDR2 YNNKEL (reference sequence). V lost 0 bases to trimming and J lost 4 bases, with 12 bases between them. The CDR3 extends over 15 amino acids. The chain's CDR3 is CASSQDSGGRETQYF. The CDR3 bases are TGTGCCAGCAGCCAAGATTCGGGCGGACGAGAGACCCAGTACTTC.

The table lists this clonotype with a few counts. The chain is built from TRBV15 and TRBJ1-1; D is unresolved. V was cut by 1 base and J by 4 bases, with 10 bases left in between. The germline gives CDR1 LNHNV, CDR2 YYDKDF (reference sequence). The CDR3 length is 14 residues. The DNA of the CDR3 is TGTGCCACCAGCAGAGTCCCACCGGGCACTGAAGCTTTCTTT. Amino acids: CATSRVPPGTEAFF.

This clonotype was counted only a few times. This chain uses TRBV7-9 with TRBJ2-1; D ambiguous. Looked up from germline, CDR1 is SEHNR and CDR2 is FQNEAQ (reference sequence). Trimming left V 0 bases short and J 8 bases short, with 8 bases between. This CDR3 has 13 residues. As DNA, the CDR3 is TGTGCCAGCAGCTTAGCCTTAGCACATGAGCAGTTCTTC. Protein sequence: CASSLALAHEQFF. Looking up the rest from reference TRBV7-9 and TRBJ2-1 gives the full variable domain: DTGVSQNPRHKITKRGQNVTFRCDPISEHNRLYWYRQTLGQGPEFLTYFQNEAQLEKSRLLSDRFSAERPKGSFSTLEIQRTEQGDSAMYLCASSLALAHEQFFGPGTRLTVL.

The genes are TRBV4-3 and TRBJ1-3, with D perhaps TRBD1 (5 bases). Germline CDR1 and CDR2: LGHNA and YSLEER. The length of the CDR3 is 17 residues. Trimming took off 0 bases at V and 0 bases at J, with 12 bases between the two ends. CDR3 sequence reads: CASSQDLRQHSGNTIYF. CDR3 in DNA: TGCGCCAGCAGCCAAGATTTGAGACAGCACTCTGGAAACACCATATATTTT.

This chain joins TRBV5-1 and TRBJ2-7, with D possibly TRBD2 on 6 matching bases. Germline values: CDR1 SGHRS, CDR2 YFSETQ. V was trimmed by 8 bases and J by 4 bases, leaving 19 bases between them. The CDR3 runs to 14 residues. CDR3: CASLRGGTLYEQYF. The CDR3 DNA reads as TGCGCCAGTCTCCGCGGCGGGACGTTGTACGAGCAGTACTTC. The entire variable domain, with the rest obtained from reference TRBV5-1 and TRBJ2-7, is as follows: KAGVTQTPRYLIKTRGQQVTLSCSPISGHRSVSWYQQTPGQGLQFLFEYFSETQRNKGNFPGRFSGRQFSNSRSEMNVSTLELGDSALYLCASLRGGTLYEQYFGPGTRLTVT.

This clonotype was seen a handful of times. The chain employs TRBV7-8 and TRBJ2-7, with a weak D call TRBD1 (6 bases). Germline CDR1 reads SGHVS; CDR2 reads FQNEAQ. The V gene lost 1 base and the J gene lost 1 base, with 23 bases spanning the gap. The CDR3 spans 19 residues. The CDR3 sequence is CASSLDITGTRRRSYEQYF. CDR3 DNA: TGTGCCAGCAGCTTAGATATTACCGGGACAAGGAGGCGTTCCTACGAGCAGTACTTC.